This TCR beta chain was identified in a study of cytomegalovirus exposure and HLA in healthy donors. For the study at large: Counted in an early data release were tens of millions of unique TCRs from HLA-typed donors.

13 Jbeta primers and 60 Vbeta primers were used for the PCR. Method: immunoSEQ multiplex PCR; TCRdb's copy keeps in-frame clones and lacks some. Here the sample spans around 98,000 clones, around 80% being singletons. The germline V gene encodes CDR1 MNHNS and CDR2 SASEGT. CDR3 size: 14 residues. V was cut by 3 bases and J by 4 bases, with 12 bases left in between. The TCR sequence derives from a man between 40 and 49 years old in good health and CMV-seronegative. Sequencing was carried out using PBMCs. The J gene is TRBJ1-2, the V gene TRBV6-1, with D hard to call. CDR3 residues: CASSEYLQIYGYTF. The CDR3 DNA reads as TGTGCCAGCAGTGAGTACCTTCAGATCTATGGCTACACCTTC.